A selection of T cell receptor beta chains follows, all from one sample in a study of technical replicates of blood from a few donors. The method was immunoSEQ multiplex PCR; TCRdb's version includes in-frame clones alone and lacks a portion of them. The sample lists 84,000 or so clones, almost 98% occurring once. Specimen: T cells isolated from PBMCs. The receptors stem from a human donor in good health. The CDR3 runs from the conserved cysteine through the conserved F or W. D genes are given only for firm matches. Some rows mark clone size as missing; the rest say once, few, many or name a class of expanded clone.

cdr3_length: 11
j_call: TRBJ2-1
clone_size: -
v_call: TRBV28
d_call: -
cdr3_aa: CASLLYNEQFF
cdr3_nt: TGTGCCAGTCTGTTATACAATGAGCAGTTCTTC

cdr3_length: 15
j_call: TRBJ1-4
clone_size: once
v_call: TRBV7-8
d_call: TRBD1
cdr3_aa: CASSLQGATNEKLFF
cdr3_nt: TGTGCCAGTTCATTACAGGGGGCAACTAATGAAAAACTGTTTTTT

cdr3_length: 16
j_call: TRBJ2-1
clone_size: -
v_call: TRBV28
d_call: TRBD1
cdr3_aa: CASSLAGQGDYNEQFF
cdr3_nt: TGTGCCAGCAGTTTGGCGGGACAGGGCGACTACAATGAGCAGTTCTTC

cdr3_length: 14
j_call: TRBJ2-2
clone_size: -
v_call: TRBV11-3
d_call: TRBD2
cdr3_aa: CASRTLAGTGELFF
cdr3_nt: TGTGCCAGCAGGACCCTAGCGGGCACCGGGGAGCTGTTTTTT

cdr3_length: 15
j_call: TRBJ1-5
clone_size: -
v_call: TRBV28
d_call: TRBD1
cdr3_aa: CASSLEGQANQPQHF
cdr3_nt: TGTGCCAGCAGTTTAGAGGGACAGGCCAATCAGCCCCAGCATTTT

cdr3_length: 15
j_call: TRBJ1-2
clone_size: -
v_call: TRBV4-1
d_call: -
cdr3_aa: CASSQVETATYGYTF
cdr3_nt: TGCGCCAGCAGCCAAGTTGAGACAGCGACCTATGGCTACACCTTC

cdr3_length: 14
j_call: TRBJ2-2
clone_size: once
v_call: TRBV5-5
d_call: -
cdr3_aa: CASSFWAGTGELFF
cdr3_nt: TGTGCCAGCAGCTTTTGGGCAGGCACCGGGGAGCTGTTTTTT

cdr3_length: 16
j_call: TRBJ2-2
clone_size: -
v_call: TRBV9
d_call: -
cdr3_aa: CASSVGGGGATGELFF
cdr3_nt: TGTGCCAGCAGCGTAGGGGGAGGGGGTGCCACCGGGGAGCTGTTTTTT

cdr3_length: 17
j_call: TRBJ1-4
clone_size: -
v_call: TRBV27
d_call: TRBD1
cdr3_aa: CASSLSKRGPTNEKLFF
cdr3_nt: TGTGCCAGCAGCCTCAGTAAGAGGGGGCCAACTAATGAAAAACTGTTTTTT

cdr3_length: 15
j_call: TRBJ2-2
clone_size: -
v_call: TRBV27
d_call: TRBD1
cdr3_aa: CASSFWTGVAGELFF
cdr3_nt: TGTGCCAGCAGTTTTTGGACAGGGGTCGCCGGGGAGCTGTTTTTT

cdr3_length: 16
j_call: TRBJ2-6
clone_size: once
v_call: TRBV5-4
d_call: -
cdr3_aa: CASSLSSGSGANVLTF
cdr3_nt: TGTGCCAGCAGCTTGTCTAGTGGCTCTGGGGCCAACGTCCTGACTTTC

cdr3_length: 14
j_call: TRBJ2-1
clone_size: -
v_call: TRBV6-6
d_call: TRBD2
cdr3_aa: CASTSRGGVYEQFF
cdr3_nt: TGTGCCAGCACCTCGCGGGGGGGCGTATATGAGCAGTTCTTC

cdr3_length: 14
j_call: TRBJ1-2
clone_size: -
v_call: TRBV7-6
d_call: -
cdr3_aa: CASSLSGEGYGYTF
cdr3_nt: TGTGCCAGCAGCTTATCAGGGGAGGGTTATGGCTACACCTTC

cdr3_length: 16
j_call: TRBJ1-2
clone_size: once
v_call: TRBV29-1
d_call: TRBD1
cdr3_aa: CSVILFGTGSGYGYTF
cdr3_nt: TGCAGCGTCATCCTTTTTGGGACAGGGAGTGGCTATGGCTACACCTTC

cdr3_length: 17
j_call: TRBJ2-2
clone_size: -
v_call: TRBV7-6
d_call: -
cdr3_aa: CASSPWPQGRRPGELFF
cdr3_nt: TGTGCCAGCAGCCCCTGGCCCCAGGGGCGAAGGCCCGGGGAGCTGTTTTTT

cdr3_length: 14
j_call: TRBJ2-3
clone_size: few
v_call: TRBV28
d_call: TRBD1
cdr3_aa: CASRTGTDTDTQYF
cdr3_nt: TGTGCCAGCAGAACCGGGACAGACACAGATACGCAGTATTTT

cdr3_length: 13
j_call: TRBJ2-7
clone_size: -
v_call: TRBV10-3
d_call: -
cdr3_aa: CAISLESSYEQYF
cdr3_nt: TGTGCCATCAGCTTAGAGAGCTCCTACGAGCAGTACTTC

cdr3_length: 13
j_call: TRBJ1-2
clone_size: -
v_call: TRBV2
d_call: -
cdr3_aa: CASIGQSVYGYTF
cdr3_nt: TGTGCCAGCATTGGACAGTCAGTTTATGGCTACACCTTC

cdr3_length: 15
j_call: TRBJ2-5
clone_size: once
v_call: TRBV5-1
d_call: TRBD1
cdr3_aa: CASRFGTVLQETQYF
cdr3_nt: TGCGCCAGCAGATTTGGGACAGTCCTACAAGAGACCCAGTACTTC